This T cell receptor beta chain was identified in a study of cytomegalovirus exposure and HLA in healthy donors. As for the study in general: A prior analysis found roughly 110 million unique TCR beta sequences from approximately 190 million T cells. Study-wide findings and caveats: Analysis performed later showed TCR beta chains linked to HLA being more clonally expanded than equally common others. In a later analysis, a genetic analysis reported fewer productive-TCR N-insertions in an Asian-associated ancestry cluster than the cohort average.

Comments on this clone: Its target is not known.

The primer mix had 60 Vbeta and 13 Jbeta primers. TCRdb keeps only in-frame clones here, not all; method: immunoSEQ multiplex PCR. The sample lists around 57,000 clones, roughly 90% occurring once. V lost 6 bases to trimming and J lost 9 bases; unmatched junction nucleotides: 7. CDR3 length equals 13 residues. Germline CDR1 MNHEY, CDR2 SMNVEV (reference sequence). The sequenced material came from PBMCs. The chain links TRBV27 to TRBJ2-1; 8 bases align to TRBD2. The receptor comes from a man in his thirties or forties in good health and CMV-seropositive. The CDR3 region is CASSAGRGGEQFF. The CDR3 DNA reads TGTGCCAGCAGCGCCGGCCGGGGGGGTGAGCAGTTCTTC.